The 23 T cell receptor beta chains below all came from one sample that was sequenced in a study of technical replicates of blood from a handful of donors. Only in-frame clones appear in the TCRdb table, and some are missing; sequencing was by immunoSEQ multiplex PCR. Among 75,000 to 90,000 clones, approximately 96% were seen once, and the ten largest hold about 0.34%. Sequencing was carried out using T cells isolated from PBMCs. Source of these receptors: a human donor in good health.

This clone was counted once. The chain uses TRBV23-1 and TRBJ2-1; D is unresolved. TRBV23-1 is an ORF for which the function is uncertain. Trimming took 1 base from V and 9 from J, leaving 16 bases between them. The CDR3 is made up of 15 amino acids. The CDR3 bases are TGCGCCAGCAGTCAATTTTCTCTAGTGGTGGGTGAGCAGTTCTTC. It translates to CASSQFSLVVGEQFF.

The chain uses TRBV18 and TRBJ2-7; D gene unclear. This CDR3 contains 15 residues. Germline CDR1 is KGHSH and CDR2 is LQKENI. V lost 0 bases and J 1 base, leaving 10 bases between the germline ends. CDR3 residues: CASSPPGLRSYEQYF. The CDR3 bases are TGTGCCAGCTCACCACCGGGTCTGCGGTCCTACGAGCAGTACTTC.

The chain recombines TRBV5-1 with TRBJ2-3; possible D gene TRBD1, 5 bases. V lost 1 base and J 0 bases, leaving 15 bases between the germline ends. Germline V gives CDR1 SGHRS, CDR2 YFSETQ. This CDR3 contains 17 residues. The DNA for the CDR3 is TGCGCCAGCAGCTTGATTCCTGGGGCCTTTAGCACAGATACGCAGTATTTT. Translating gives CASSLIPGAFSTDTQYF.

The chain combines TRBV4-3 with TRBJ2-7; D might be TRBD1 (6 bases). The V and J ends lost 1 base and 1 base respectively, with 8 bases between them. Per the germline V gene, CDR1 is LGHNA and CDR2 is YSLEER. This CDR3 is 14 amino acids long. In DNA form, the CDR3 reads TGCGCCAGCAGCCAAGCCCAGGGGTCCTACGAGCAGTACTTC. Residues: CASSQAQGSYEQYF.

The V gene is TRBV13, the J gene TRBJ2-1, with D perhaps TRBD1 (5 bases). Germline loops: CDR1 PRHDT, CDR2 FYEKMQ (reference sequence). The CDR3 consists of 14 residues. Trimming pared 9 bases from V and 0 bases from J, leaving 12 bases between. The CDR3 here is CASTGHSSYNEQFF. Written as DNA, the CDR3 is TGTGCCAGTACAGGACATAGCTCCTACAATGAGCAGTTCTTC.

The chain is built from TRBV11-2 and TRBJ1-1; D is uncertain. V was pared by 0 bases and J by 3 bases, with 8 bases between. Germline loops: CDR1 SGHAT, CDR2 FQNNGV. CDR3 size: 14 residues. DNA for the CDR3: TGTGCCAGCAGCTTAGACGCGGTGTACACTGAAGCTTTCTTT. As protein: CASSLDAVYTEAFF.

The chain recombines TRBV7-9 with TRBJ1-5, with TRBD1 identical over 9 bases. J was trimmed by 6 bases and V by 6 bases; bases with no gene match: 6. CDR1 is SEHNR, CDR2 FQNEAQ, per germline (reference sequence). The CDR3 loop spans 14 amino acids. The CDR3 loop is CASSFGQGIQPQHF. CDR3 sequence (DNA): TGTGCCAGCAGTTTCGGACAGGGGATTCAGCCCCAGCATTTT.

V usage is TRBV7-9 and J usage is TRBJ2-1; D might be TRBD1 (6 bases). The length of the CDR3 is 15 residues. In germline, CDR1 is SEHNR, CDR2 FQNEAQ (reference sequence). Between the trimmed V and J ends, which lost 0 bases and 10 bases, there was a span of 16 bases. CDR3 in DNA: TGTGCCAGCAGCTTAGCTTACAGGGAGAACCGGGAGCAGTTCTTC. It is translated as CASSLAYRENREQFF.

The gene calls are TRBV5-4 and TRBJ1-1, with 11 nucleotides matching TRBD1. The ends lost 3 bases at V and 5 bases at J; junction bases unmatched: 3. The CDR3 totals 14 residues. Per germline, CDR1 SGHNT and CDR2 YYREEE (reference sequence). The CDR3 spells CASSWDRGGTEAFF. The CDR3 DNA reads TGTGCCAGCAGCTGGGACAGGGGGGGGACTGAAGCTTTCTTT. The variable domain in full, with the rest retrieved from reference TRBV5-4 and TRBJ1-1, is ETGVTQSPTHLIKTRGQQVTLRCSSQSGHNTVSWYQQALGQGPQFIFQYYREEENGRGNFPPRFSGLQFPNYSSELNVNALELDDSALYLCASSWDRGGTEAFFGQGTRLTVV.

The chain carries TRBV14 and TRBJ1-1, with 10 bases aligning to TRBD1. CDR1 and CDR2 (germline): SGHDN, FVKESK. This CDR3 comprises 17 residues. J lost 5 bases, V lost 4 bases, and 13 bases had no gene match. This chain's CDR3 is CASSPIPGQGRGTEAFF. The CDR3, as DNA: TGTGCCAGCAGCCCTATACCGGGACAGGGGCGAGGAACTGAAGCTTTCTTT.

The CDR3 protein is CARRTGSQNIINTEAFF. The CDR3 region has the DNA TGTGCCAGGCGAACCGGGTCCCAGAATATAATTAACACTGAAGCTTTCTTT. The rearrangement uses TRBV21-1 and TRBJ1-1. TRBV21-1 is a listed pseudogene. The CDR3 length is 17 residues.

This chain links TRBV6-5 with TRBJ2-1; tentatively, D is TRBD2 (5 bases). CDR3 length equals 16 residues. The V end was cut by 3 bases, the J end by 1 base, with 13 bases between. CDR1 MNHEY and CDR2 SVGAGI come from the germline V gene. CDR3 coding DNA: TGTGCCAGCAGTTATCGTAAGGCGGGTTCCTACAATGAGCAGTTCTTC. Protein: CASSYRKAGSYNEQFF.

The chain recombines TRBV5-1 with TRBJ2-3; 9 bases map to TRBD2. J lost 5 bases, V lost 4 bases, and 11 bases had no gene match. From germline, CDR1 is SGHRS and CDR2 YFSETQ. The CDR3 contains 16 residues. CDR3 DNA sequence: TGCGCCAGCAGCCAAGGTCTCGCGGGAGGGGTAGATACGCAGTATTTT. The encoded protein is CASSQGLAGGVDTQYF.

The genes are TRBV28 and TRBJ2-1; D call uncertain. Trimming stripped 2 bases from V and 0 bases from J, with 11 bases between. CDR1 and CDR2 from the germline V gene are MDHEN and SYDVKM. The CDR3 covers 16 residues. CDR3 sequence (DNA): TGTGCCAGCAGTTTAAGATTTAGGAGCTCCTACAATGAGCAGTTCTTC. It specifies CASSLRFRSSYNEQFF.

This clone was seen more than once but under ten times. The J gene is TRBJ1-5, the V gene TRBV28; a weak D match, TRBD1 (5 bases). CDR1 is MDHEN, CDR2 SYDVKM, per germline. V lost 10 bases and J lost 3, with 19 bases in between. The CDR3 runs 15 residues. The DNA for the CDR3 is TGTGCCACCCTTACCCAGGGAACTAACAATCAGCCCCAGCATTTT. Encoded protein: CATLTQGTNNQPQHF. Based on the CDR3 plus reference TRBV28 and TRBJ1-5, the full variable domain is DVKVTQSSRYLVKRTGEKVFLECVQDMDHENMFWYRQDPGLGLRLIYFSYDVKMKEKGDIPEGYSVSREKKERFSLILESASTNQTSMYLCATLTQGTNNQPQHFGDGTRLSIL.

The chain links TRBV29-1 to TRBJ1-3; 8 bases are shared with TRBD1. Unmatched junction bases numbered 3, after V lost 6 bases and J lost 2 bases. CDR3 length equals 13 residues. Per germline, CDR1 SQVTM and CDR2 ANQGSEA. The CDR3 loop reads CSVQGAAGNTIYF. The DNA of the CDR3 is TGCAGCGTCCAGGGGGCGGCTGGAAACACCATATATTTT.

This chain links TRBV2 with TRBJ2-7, with 13 bases that match TRBD2. The CDR3 spans 14 residues. The V and J ends lost 8 bases and 3 bases, in that order; junction bases with no gene match: 4. Germline CDR1 reads SNHLY; CDR2 reads FYNNEI. CDR3 amino acids: CASGTSGTYYEQYF. CDR3 nucleotides: TGTGCCAGCGGGACTAGCGGGACCTACTACGAGCAGTACTTC.

CDR3 nucleotide sequence: TGTGCCAGCAGTCCATCCAATCAGCCCCAGCATTTT. This translates into CASSPSNQPQHF. The chain employs TRBV28 and TRBJ1-5; D unclear. The CDR3 spans 12 residues. Trimming stripped 5 bases from V and 3 bases from J, with 5 bases between. Looked up from germline, CDR1 is MDHEN and CDR2 is SYDVKM.

This clone was seen only once. This chain links TRBV5-1 with TRBJ2-2, with 9 bases identical to TRBD1. This CDR3 spans 16 amino acids. Unmatched junction bases numbered 6, after V lost 4 bases and J lost 2 bases. The germline gives CDR1 SGHRS, CDR2 YFSETQ. The CDR3 DNA reads as TGCGCCAGCAGCCGCGGGGGACAGGGCAACACCGGGGAGCTGTTTTTT. Its translation: CASSRGGQGNTGELFF.

The chain is built from TRBV5-1 and TRBJ2-3, with a weak D call TRBD1 (5 bases). Trimming shortened V by 4 bases and J by 3 bases, and 9 bases separated the two germline ends. In germline, CDR1 is SGHRS, CDR2 YFSETQ. The CDR3 is made up of 13 amino acids. The CDR3 nucleotides are TGCGCCAGCAGCGCTTCAGGGACAGATACGCAGTATTTT. This gives the protein CASSASGTDTQYF.

The chain joins TRBV19 to TRBJ1-2; 8 bases fit TRBD1. Germline assignment: CDR1 LNHDA and CDR2 SQIVND (reference sequence). The length of the CDR3 is 17 residues. The V and J ends lost 7 bases and 2 bases, in that order; junction bases with no gene match: 15. Here the CDR3 DNA reads TGTGCCAGTACCATATATGGGCAGGGGGCGCTGAACTATGGCTACACCTTC. Protein product: CASTIYGQGALNYGYTF.

The rearrangement joins TRBV28 to TRBJ1-2, with D maybe TRBD1 (6 bases). The V end lost 2 bases, the J end lost 6 bases, and 10 bases lay between the germline ends. The CDR3 totals 13 residues. Germline V CDR1 and CDR2: MDHEN, SYDVKM. This CDR3 is CASSLQGTNGYTF. The CDR3 DNA follows: TGTGCCAGCAGTTTACAGGGGACGAATGGCTACACCTTC.

V gene TRBV28 combines with J gene TRBJ1-2; weak D call: TRBD1 (6 bases). The CDR3 runs to 14 residues. Between the trimmed V and J ends, which lost 3 bases and 4 bases, there was a span of 12 bases. Germline V gene lookup returns CDR1 MDHEN and CDR2 SYDVKM. The CDR3 loop is CASSFTRGSYGYTF. In DNA, the CDR3 is TGTGCCAGCAGTTTCACGAGGGGGAGCTATGGCTACACCTTC.